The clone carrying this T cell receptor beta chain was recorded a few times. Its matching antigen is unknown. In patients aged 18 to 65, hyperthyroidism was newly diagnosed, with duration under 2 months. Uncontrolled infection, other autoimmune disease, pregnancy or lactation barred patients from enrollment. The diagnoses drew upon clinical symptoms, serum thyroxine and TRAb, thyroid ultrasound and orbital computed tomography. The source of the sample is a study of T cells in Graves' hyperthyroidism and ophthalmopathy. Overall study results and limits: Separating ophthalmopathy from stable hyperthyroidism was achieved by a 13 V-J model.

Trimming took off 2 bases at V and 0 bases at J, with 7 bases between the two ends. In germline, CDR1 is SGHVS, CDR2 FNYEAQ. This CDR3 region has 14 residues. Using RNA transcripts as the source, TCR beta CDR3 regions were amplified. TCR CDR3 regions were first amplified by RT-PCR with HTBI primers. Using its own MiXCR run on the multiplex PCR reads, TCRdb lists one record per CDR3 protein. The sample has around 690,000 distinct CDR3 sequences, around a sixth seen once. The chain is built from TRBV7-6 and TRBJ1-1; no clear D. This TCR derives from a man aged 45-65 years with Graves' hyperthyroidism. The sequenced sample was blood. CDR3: CASSLIVMNTEAFF. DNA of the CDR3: TGTGCCAGCAGCTTAATAGTCATGAACACTGAAGCTTTCTTT. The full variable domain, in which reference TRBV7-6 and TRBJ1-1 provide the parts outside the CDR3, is GAGVSQSPRYKVTKRGQDVALRCDPISGHVSLYWYRQALGQGPEFLTYFNYEAQQDKSGLPNDRFSAERPEGSISTLTIQRTEQRDSAMYRCASSLIVMNTEAFFGQGTRLTVV.